The 26 T cell receptor beta chains below all came from one sample that was sequenced in a study of CD8+ T cells in alopecia areata (dated 2018 in TCRdb). The time point label of this sample denotes: less than five weeks on oral tofacitinib. What this sample's treatment or condition label stands for: oral pan-JAK inhibitor, 5-10 mg twice daily. The receptor library was made with the immunoSEQ multiplex PCR assay. To provide template for TCR sequencing, every sample had RNA extracted and reverse transcribed into cDNA. TCRdb mirrors the immuneACCESS table, restricted to in-frame sequences. Some clones are absent from its copies; in checked studies, under half trace to an unresolved V gene, and the reason for the others is unknown. This sample has 70,000 or so clones in its table, and over 25% of those were observed once. The ten largest clones take up just under 15% of the sample. Source: CD8+ T cells sorted from blood, taken at week 4, from a patient treated with tofacitinib. These receptors were taken from a human donor with alopecia areata.

The chain recombines TRBV6-5 with TRBJ2-3; TRBD1 is a possible D gene (5 bases). V lost 5 bases and J lost 2, with 11 bases in between. The CDR3 is made up of 14 amino acids. Looked up from germline, CDR1 is MNHEY and CDR2 is SVGAGI. The CDR3 coding sequence is TGTGCCAGCAGTGAAGGGGTTATCACAGATACGCAGTATTTT. Translating it yields CASSEGVITDTQYF.

This clone turned up a few times. V usage is TRBV7-9 and J usage is TRBJ1-5, with D perhaps TRBD1 (5 bases). CDR1 SEHNR and CDR2 FQNEAQ come from the germline V gene (reference sequence). V was cut by 1 base and J by 0 bases, with 13 bases left in between. CDR3 length: 17 residues. The chain's CDR3 is CASSLGGLGHSNQPQHF. In DNA form, the CDR3 reads TGTGCCAGCAGCTTAGGGGGCCTGGGCCATAGCAATCAGCCCCAGCATTTT.

V is TRBV10-3 and J is TRBJ1-1, with D possibly being TRBD1 (6 bases). Germline-derived CDR1 and CDR2 are ENHRY and SYGVKD. CDR3 length: 16 residues. The V gene lost 5 bases and the J gene lost 1 base, with 17 bases spanning the gap. The CDR3 loop reads CAISNKTPGQNTEAFF. The CDR3 DNA follows: TGTGCCATCAGTAATAAAACTCCGGGACAGAACACTGAAGCTTTCTTT.

The CDR3 DNA reads TGTGCCAGCAGTTACCGGGACAGGGTGTCCGAGACCCAGTACTTC. As protein: CASSYRDRVSETQYF. This chain uses TRBV6-5 with TRBJ2-5; 9 bases agree with TRBD1. Germline trimming cut 2 bases from V and 5 bases from J; bases unmatched to any gene: 6. Germline CDR1 is MNHEY and CDR2 is SVGAGI. This CDR3 region has 15 residues.

This sequence joins TRBV30 and TRBJ1-2, with D possibly matching TRBD1 (5 bases). Per germline, CDR1 GTSNPN and CDR2 SVGIG (reference sequence). The CDR3 runs 12 residues. CDR3 residues: CVGQAPVGGYTF. In DNA, the CDR3 is TGTGTGGGGCAGGCACCCGTGGGAGGCTACACCTTC.

The J gene is TRBJ1-2, the V gene TRBV5-1; 11 bases match TRBD1. J gave up 8 bases and V 3 bases, and 0 bases lay outside the gene matches. CDR1 SGHRS and CDR2 YFSETQ come from the germline V gene. This CDR3 spans 12 amino acids. CDR3 residues: CASSWTGGGYTF. As DNA, the CDR3 is TGCGCCAGCAGCTGGACAGGGGGCGGCTACACCTTC.

This clone was detected only a few times. CDR3 protein: CSVDPEGRGTNTEAFF. The DNA of the CDR3 is TGCAGCGTTGACCCCGAGGGGAGAGGAACGAACACTGAAGCTTTCTTT. The chain uses TRBV29-1 and TRBJ1-1, with D perhaps matching TRBD1 (5 bases). The CDR3 totals 16 residues. Germline-derived CDR1 and CDR2 are SQVTM and ANQGSEA. V was clipped by 3 bases and J by 1 base, with 18 bases between them.

The V and J genes are TRBV27 and TRBJ2-1; 7 nucleotides align to TRBD2. This CDR3 spans 13 amino acids. The germline CDR1 and CDR2 sequences are MNHEY and SMNVEV (reference sequence). CDR3: CSTGGSSYNEQFF. The CDR3 region has the DNA TGTTCCACCGGCGGGAGCTCCTACAATGAGCAGTTCTTC.

This chain joins TRBV19 and TRBJ2-1; maybe TRBD1 (5 bases). Trimming took off 1 base at V and 7 bases at J, with 11 bases between the two ends. Per germline, CDR1 LNHDA and CDR2 SQIVND (reference sequence). The CDR3 sequence is 14 residues long. Here the CDR3 DNA reads TGTGCCAGTAGTATAGTGGGGCTCGAAAATGAGCAGTTCTTC. Translated, it gives CASSIVGLENEQFF.

This chain links TRBV25-1 with TRBJ2-2, with D uncertain. V shed 5 bases and J shed 7 bases, with 5 bases lying between them. From germline, CDR1 is MGHDK and CDR2 SYGVNS. The CDR3 contains 11 residues. The CDR3 reads CASSPSGELFF. As DNA, the CDR3 is TGTGCCAGCAGTCCAAGCGGGGAGCTGTTTTTT. Full variable domain (remainder filled in from reference TRBV25-1 and TRBJ2-2): EADIYQTPRYLVIGTGKKITLECSQTMGHDKMYWYQQDPGMELHLIHYSYGVNSTEKGDLSSESTVSRIRTEHFPLTLESARPSHTSQYLCASSPSGELFFGEGSRLTVL.

In this sample, this clone turned up many times. This CDR3 is CASRGDRKTYEQYF. CDR3 bases: TGTGCCAGCAGAGGGGACAGAAAAACCTACGAGCAGTACTTC. The chain combines TRBV11-2 with TRBJ2-7, with TRBD1 matching over 7 bases. The CDR3 is 14 amino acids. Germline V lookup: CDR1 SGHAT, CDR2 FQNNGV. J was trimmed by 2 bases and V by 6 bases; bases with no gene match: 7.

The genes are TRBV29-1 and TRBJ1-1, with D unclear. The germline CDR1 and CDR2 sequences are SQVTM and ANQGSEA. This CDR3 contains 10 residues. V was trimmed by 5 bases and J by 5 bases, leaving 6 bases between them. The CDR3: CSVPGTEAFF. DNA for the CDR3: TGCAGCGTTCCGGGAACTGAAGCTTTCTTT.

This rearrangement joins TRBV15 to TRBJ2-5; D call uncertain. Germline V gene sequence: CDR1 LNHNV, CDR2 YYDKDF (reference sequence). The CDR3 extends over 15 amino acids. Trimming took off 6 bases at V and 4 bases at J, with 18 bases between the two ends. As DNA, the CDR3 is TGTGCCACCAGTCCGAAGACTCTCCCGAGAGAGACCCAGTACTTC. Its protein is CATSPKTLPRETQYF.

This clone was detected only a few times. Other DNA sequences in the same sample also yield this CDR3. This sequence joins TRBV29-1 and TRBJ2-7; D may be TRBD1 (6 bases). CDR3 length: 12 amino acids. Germline V CDR1 and CDR2: SQVTM, ANQGSEA. V was cut by 4 bases and J by 6 bases, with 13 bases left in between. CDR3 sequence: CSVGGQVGEQYF. CDR3 sequence (DNA): TGCAGCGTTGGGGGGCAGGTCGGCGAGCAGTACTTC.

The V call is TRBV29-1, the J call TRBJ2-5; 11 nucleotides agree with TRBD2. With 2 bases clipped from V and 5 bases from J, the junction kept 13 bases outside the gene matches. Germline CDR1 is SQVTM and CDR2 is ANQGSEA. The CDR3 contains 17 residues. Here the CDR3 reads CSVEFWLAGGGLETQYF. The CDR3 DNA follows: TGCAGCGTTGAATTCTGGCTAGCGGGAGGCGGGTTGGAGACCCAGTACTTC.

This clone has just one count. This chain joins TRBV6-5 and TRBJ2-3, with D uncertain. The CDR3 covers 11 residues. V lost 5 bases and J 7 bases, leaving 7 bases between the germline ends. In germline, CDR1 is MNHEY, CDR2 SVGAGI. For the CDR3, the DNA is TGTGCCAGCAGTAAAGAGAATACGCAGTATTTT. Its protein product is CASSKENTQYF.

J is TRBJ1-2 and V is TRBV25-1, with D tentatively TRBD1 (5 bases). This CDR3 comprises 17 residues. Looked up from germline, CDR1 is MGHDK and CDR2 is SYGVNS. The V end lost 1 base, the J end lost 6 bases, and 21 bases lay between the germline ends. The CDR3 nucleotides read TGTGCCAGCAGTGAATTAAGTAAATTTGGAGGGGTTCATGGCTACACCTTC. Protein: CASSELSKFGGVHGYTF.

This chain connects TRBV30 to TRBJ2-3; D gene ambiguous. Germline V gene sequence: CDR1 GTSNPN, CDR2 SVGIG (reference sequence). This CDR3 has 13 amino acids. Trimming left V 2 bases short and J 2 bases short, with 8 bases between. CDR3 loop: CAWSMGYTDTQYF. The CDR3 bases are TGTGCCTGGAGTATGGGATACACAGATACGCAGTATTTT.

V and J are TRBV27 and TRBJ2-5; D gene uncertain. From germline, CDR1 is MNHEY and CDR2 SMNVEV (reference sequence). The CDR3 contains 15 residues. Trimming shortened V by 0 bases and J by 3 bases, and 11 bases separated the two germline ends. The CDR3 bases are TGTGCCAGCAGTTTATCACCATTAGGAGAAGAGACCCAGTACTTC. Amino acids: CASSLSPLGEETQYF.

The genes are TRBV29-1 and TRBJ2-1; D gene unclear. Germline V gives CDR1 SQVTM, CDR2 ANQGSEA. Trimming removed 7 bases from V and 3 bases from J, with 13 bases in between. The CDR3 extends over 13 amino acids. The CDR3, as DNA: TGCAGCGCCCTGCCCTCGGGCTACAATGAGCAGTTCTTC. Translating it yields CSALPSGYNEQFF.

Only a few counts were recorded for this clone. The chain is built from TRBV30 and TRBJ2-3; D gene uncertain. Trimming removed 1 base at V and 7 bases at J, with 9 bases between. In germline, CDR1 is GTSNPN, CDR2 SVGIG (reference sequence). CDR3 size: 12 residues. This CDR3 reads CAWSGLFHTQYF. Written as DNA, the CDR3 is TGTGCCTGGAGTGGACTCTTCCATACGCAGTATTTT. The full variable domain, rest sourced from reference TRBV30 and TRBJ2-3, is SQTIHQWPATLVQPVGSPLSLECTVEGTSNPNLYWYRQAAGRGLQLLFYSVGIGQISSEVPQNLSASRPQDRQFILSSKKLLLSDSGFYLCAWSGLFHTQYFGPGTRLTVL.

The chain uses TRBV7-2 and TRBJ2-1; maybe TRBD2 (5 bases). This CDR3 has 14 amino acids. The germline CDR1 and CDR2 sequences are SGHTA and FQGNSA. V was trimmed by 2 bases and J by 8 bases, leaving 13 bases between them. CDR3 residues: CASSLRWEKDEQFF. In DNA, the CDR3 is TGTGCCAGCAGCTTAAGGTGGGAGAAGGATGAGCAGTTCTTC.

The chain is built from TRBV29-1 and TRBJ1-2; D remains unclear. From germline, CDR1 is SQVTM and CDR2 ANQGSEA. The length of the CDR3 is 12 residues. V was clipped by 0 bases and J by 3 bases, with 5 bases between them. In nucleotides, the CDR3 is TGCAGCGTTGAAGATTGGGACTATGGCTACACCTTC. It encodes CSVEDWDYGYTF.

This clone was seen only a few times. The rearrangement joins TRBV29-1 to TRBJ2-5; D is possibly TRBD2 (7 bases). Trimming left V 4 bases short and J 7 bases short, with 13 bases between. Germline lookup yields CDR1 SQVTM and CDR2 ANQGSEA. The CDR3 has 12 residues. CDR3 in DNA: TGCAGCGTTGTCACAGGGAGGGGGACCCAGTACTTC. It specifies CSVVTGRGTQYF.

This clone has more than one count but fewer than ten. The rearrangement uses TRBV7-9 and TRBJ2-2; no firm D call. V gave up 5 bases and J gave up 4 bases, with 5 bases separating them. Germline loops: CDR1 SEHNR, CDR2 FQNEAQ (reference sequence). CDR3 length equals 12 residues. The CDR3 protein is CASSVGTGELFF. Written as DNA, the CDR3 is TGTGCCAGCAGCGTGGGCACCGGGGAGCTGTTTTTT.

The gene calls are TRBV30 and TRBJ2-7; 10 nucleotides line up with TRBD1. The trim removed 0 bases at V and 2 bases at J, leaving 10 bases unmatched. The CDR3 has 17 amino acids. Germline V CDR1 and CDR2: GTSNPN, SVGIG (reference sequence). The DNA for the CDR3 is TGTGCCTGGAGTGTACAGTGGGGGACAGGGGTCCCCTACGAGCAGTACTTC. This codes for CAWSVQWGTGVPYEQYF.